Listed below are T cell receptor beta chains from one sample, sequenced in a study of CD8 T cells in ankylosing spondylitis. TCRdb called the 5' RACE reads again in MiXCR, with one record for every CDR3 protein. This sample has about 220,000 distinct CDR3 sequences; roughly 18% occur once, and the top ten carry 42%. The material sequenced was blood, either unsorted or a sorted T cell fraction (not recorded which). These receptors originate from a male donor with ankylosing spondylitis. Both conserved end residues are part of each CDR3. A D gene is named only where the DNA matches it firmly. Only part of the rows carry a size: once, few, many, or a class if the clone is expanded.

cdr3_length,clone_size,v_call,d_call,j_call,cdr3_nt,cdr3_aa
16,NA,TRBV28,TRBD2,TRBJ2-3,TGTGCCAGCACCTCAATTAGCGGGAGGGCAGTAGATACGCAGTATTTT,CASTSISGRAVDTQYF
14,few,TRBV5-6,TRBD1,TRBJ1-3,TGTGCCAGCAGCTTGGCGGACAGGGGCAACACCATATATTTT,CASSLADRGNTIYF
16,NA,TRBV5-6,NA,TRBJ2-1,TGTGCCAGCAGCTTGGCCACGGCGGGCTTCCACAATGAGCAGTTCTTC,CASSLATAGFHNEQFF
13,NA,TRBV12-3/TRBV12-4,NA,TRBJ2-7,TGTGCCAGCAGTTTAGCAGGGCTCCACGAGCAGTACTTC,CASSLAGLHEQYF
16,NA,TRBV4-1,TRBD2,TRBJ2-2,TGCGCCAGCAGCCAAGCAGCGGGAGTGGGCACCGGGGAGCTGTTTTTT,CASSQAAGVGTGELFF
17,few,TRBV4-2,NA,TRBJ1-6,TGTGCCAGCAGCCAAGAAGAGGGAAGCTCCTATAATTCACCCCTCCACTTT,CASSQEEGSSYNSPLHF
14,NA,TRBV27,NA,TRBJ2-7,TGTGCCAGCAGTTTACGTGGGGGGTCCTACGAGCAGTACTTC,CASSLRGGSYEQYF
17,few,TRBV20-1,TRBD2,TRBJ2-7,TGCAGTGCTAGAGATTTCAGCGGGAGGGTCGGGAATTACGAGCAGTACTTC,CSARDFSGRVGNYEQYF
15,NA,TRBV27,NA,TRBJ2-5,TGTGCCAGCAGACCGAGCTTAGGGGTAACGGAGACCCAGTACTTC,CASRPSLGVTETQYF
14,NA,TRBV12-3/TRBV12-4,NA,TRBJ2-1,TGTGCCAGCAGTAAACAGAGCTCCTACAATGAGCAGTTCTTC,CASSKQSSYNEQFF
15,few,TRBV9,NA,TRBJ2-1,TGTGCCAGCAGCGTAGATGGACGTATCTACAATGAGCAGTTCTTC,CASSVDGRIYNEQFF
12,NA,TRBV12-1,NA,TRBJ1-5,TGTGCCATAAACGCAGGAAATCAGCCCCAGCATTTT,CAINAGNQPQHF
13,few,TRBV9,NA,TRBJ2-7,TGTGCCAGCAGCGTAGGTGACACCTACGAGCAGTACTTC,CASSVGDTYEQYF
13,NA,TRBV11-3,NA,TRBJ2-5,TGTGCCAGCAGCTCTAGGGTTGAAGAGACCCAGTACTTC,CASSSRVEETQYF
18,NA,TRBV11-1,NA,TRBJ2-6,TGTGCCAGCAGCTTACAGGTATCCTTTGACTCTGGGGCCAACGTCCTGACTTTC,CASSLQVSFDSGANVLTF
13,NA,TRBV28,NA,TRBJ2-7,TGTGCCAGCAGTTTTCCGGACCCCTACGAGCAGTACTTC,CASSFPDPYEQYF
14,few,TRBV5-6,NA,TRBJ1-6,TGTGCCAGCAGCTTCCAGGGTTTCAATTCACCCCTCCACTTT,CASSFQGFNSPLHF
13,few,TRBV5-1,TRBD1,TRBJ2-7,TGCGCCAGCAGCTGGACAGGAACCTACGAGCAGTACTTC,CASSWTGTYEQYF
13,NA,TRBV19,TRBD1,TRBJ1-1,TGTGCCAGTAGCCGTGGACAGGGGGGTGAAGCTTTCTTT,CASSRGQGGEAFF
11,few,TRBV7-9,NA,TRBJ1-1,TGTGCCAGCAGCTTACTTCGGGAAGCTTTCTTT,CASSLLREAFF
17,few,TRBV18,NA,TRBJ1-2,TGTGCCAGCTCACCACACGCCAGGCACAAAGCGAACTATGGCTACACCTTC,CASSPHARHKANYGYTF
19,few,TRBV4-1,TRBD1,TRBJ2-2,TGCGCCAGCCGACAGGAACGGGACAGGGTTTATGTTGGCACCGGGGAGCTGTTTTTT,CASRQERDRVYVGTGELFF
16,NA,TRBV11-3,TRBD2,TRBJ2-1,TGTGCCAGCAGCCTCCGGGCTAGCGGGGGGAACAATGAGCAGTTCTTC,CASSLRASGGNNEQFF
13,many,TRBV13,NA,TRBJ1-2,TGTGCCAGCAGCTTCCAGAGCAACTATGGCTACACCTTC,CASSFQSNYGYTF
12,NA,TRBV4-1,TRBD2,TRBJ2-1,TGCGCCAGCAGCCAAGGGGGGACTATGCAGTTCTTC,CASSQGGTMQFF
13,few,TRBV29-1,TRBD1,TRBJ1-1,TGCAGCGTTCTCCCAAGGGGGCGGGCTGAAGCTTTCTTT,CSVLPRGRAEAFF
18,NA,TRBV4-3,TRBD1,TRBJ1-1,TGCGCCAGCAGCCAAGATCCAAACAGGGGGCTTGTGAACACTGAAGCTTTCTTT,CASSQDPNRGLVNTEAFF
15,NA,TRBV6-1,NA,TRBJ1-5,TGTGCCAGCAGTGAAGACTGGTTTAGCAATCAGCCCCAGCATTTT,CASSEDWFSNQPQHF
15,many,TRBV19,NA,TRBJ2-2,TGTGCCAGTAGTAAACCGACAGGGAACACCGGGGAGCTGTTTTTT,CASSKPTGNTGELFF
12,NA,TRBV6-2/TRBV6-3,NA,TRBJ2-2,TGTGCCACGCTAACCCCTGGCGGGGAGCTGTTTTTT,CATLTPGGELFF
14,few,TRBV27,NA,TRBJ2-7,TGTGCCAGCAGTTTGTCAGGGCATCGGTACGAGCAGTACTTC,CASSLSGHRYEQYF
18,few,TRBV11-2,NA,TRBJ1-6,TGTGCCAGCAGCTTAGAGGTGTGGACAGCCTCCTATAATTCACCCCTCCACTTT,CASSLEVWTASYNSPLHF
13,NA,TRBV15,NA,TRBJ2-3,TGTGCCACCAGCGGGGGTGCCACAGATACGCAGTATTTT,CATSGGATDTQYF
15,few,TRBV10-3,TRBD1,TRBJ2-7,TGTGCCATCAGTGCCCCCGGGACAGGGGTATACGAGCAGTACTTC,CAISAPGTGVYEQYF
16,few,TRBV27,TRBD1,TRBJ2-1,TGTGCCAGCAGTTTATCTAGGACAGGAGGCTACAATGAGCAGTTCTTC,CASSLSRTGGYNEQFF
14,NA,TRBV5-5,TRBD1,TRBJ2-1,TGTGCCAGCAGCTCCGGGACAGGGTTCAATGAGCAGTTCTTC,CASSSGTGFNEQFF
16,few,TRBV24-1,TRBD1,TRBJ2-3,TGTGCCACCAGTGACAATGGACAGGGGACCACAGATACGCAGTATTTT,CATSDNGQGTTDTQYF